This T cell receptor (beta chain) was found in a study of PD-L1 blockade in urothelial cancer. Overall study: Males with bladder-origin urothelial cancer made up twenty-five of 29 patients.

The germline gives CDR1 SGDLS, CDR2 YYNGEE. The V gene lost 0 bases and the J gene lost 1 base, with 7 bases spanning the gap. The length of the CDR3 is 14 residues. Time point in this sample: peripheral blood 6 weeks after treatment start. The assay was immunoSEQ multiplex PCR, and TCRdb's table has in-frame clones only and misses some. This sample yields 100,000 to 150,000 clones, of which 86% are seen a single time; 2% to 2.5% belongs to the top ten. The clonotype comes from a middle-aged man with urothelial cancer. V usage is TRBV9 and J usage is TRBJ2-5; D not certain. The specimen was PBMCs, collected around atezolizumab (anti-PD-L1) treatment. CDR3 nucleotides: TGTGCCAGCAGCGTAGCACAGAGCCAAGAGACCCAGTACTTC. Protein product: CASSVAQSQETQYF.